The present T cell receptor beta chain was sequenced within a study of cytomegalovirus exposure and HLA in healthy donors. At the level of the study: An analysis done earlier identified about 120 million unique TCR beta sequences from about 179 million T cells.

The PCR was carried out with 60 Vbeta primers and 13 Jbeta primers. The protocol was immunoSEQ multiplex PCR, while the TCRdb copy is restricted to in-frame clones and leaves out a portion. In the table there are more than 200,000 clones, under 90% of which are singletons. Study outcomes and limitations: A highly shared variant cluster was judged a likely technical artifact. A later analysis appeared to link common viral pathogens to several of the most significant clusters.

The CDR3 is made up of 19 amino acids. Germline V CDR1 and CDR2: SGHDT, YYEEEE. Trimming left V 2 bases short and J 2 bases short, with 25 bases between. As regards this clone: Its target is unknown.

Donors had nominal health at sampling but likely had unrecorded immune exposures. This sequence joins TRBV5-6 and TRBJ2-5; a possible D gene is TRBD2 (5 bases). This receptor was taken from a human donor in good health. Sequenced: PBMCs. The CDR3 DNA reads as TGTGCCAGCAGCTTTATCCGGGATACGATACTAGGCTTACAAGAGACCCAGTACTTC. This gives the protein CASSFIRDTILGLQETQYF.